The rows below give T cell receptor beta chains drawn from one sample of a study of post-analysis software for immune sequencing data. TCRdb reanalysed the PCR reads using MiXCR and keeps one entry per CDR3 protein. Seen here are hundreds of thousands of distinct CDR3 sequences, less than 40% observed once, and the top ten hold around 5%. The specimen sequenced was blood. All receptors come from a girl aged 10-17 years with multiple sclerosis. CDR3s include the opening cysteine and the closing phenylalanine or tryptophan. Fields, in order: V gene, J gene, D gene, clone size, CDR3 DNA, CDR3 protein. D genes are given only for firm matches. Expanded clones are given a class, and other clones once, few, many or no size at all.

>TRBV3-1|TRBJ1-1|TRBD1|.
TGTGCCAGCAGCCCCCAGGGGGGGGCTTACACTGAAGCTTTCTTT
CASSPQGGAYTEAFF
>TRBV2|TRBJ2-5|TRBD1|many
TGTGCCAGCAGCGTGGACAGGAACCAAGAGACCCAGTACTTC
CASSVDRNQETQYF
>TRBV29-1|TRBJ1-1|.|many
TGCAGCGCCCTGATAGCCGCGTCGGACACTGAAGCTTTCTTT
CSALIAASDTEAFF
>TRBV5-1|TRBJ1-1|.|few
TGCGCCAGCAGGAAAGGAGGGACTGCGAACACTGAAGCTTTCTTT
CASRKGGTANTEAFF
>TRBV12-3/TRBV12-4|TRBJ1-5|.|.
TGTGCCAGCAGTTTAAGGGCCTTCAATCAGCCCCAGCATTTT
CASSLRAFNQPQHF
>TRBV11-2|TRBJ2-4|.|many
TGTGCCAGCAGCTCCAAAGGTCAAGGAAACATTCAGTACTTC
CASSSKGQGNIQYF
>TRBV5-6|TRBJ1-1|.|.
TGTGCCAGCCAGAAGACCGATGGGAGGAGCACTGAAGCTTTCTTT
CASQKTDGRSTEAFF
>TRBV27|TRBJ1-5|TRBD1|many
TGTGCCAGCAGCGCAGGGGGCGACCCGCCCCAGCATTTT
CASSAGGDPPQHF
>TRBV21-1|TRBJ1-1|.|.
TGTGCCAGCAGCCCACTTCCGGGGGCCCCGGGCACTGAAGCTTTCTTT
CASSPLPGAPGTEAFF
>TRBV20-1|TRBJ1-2|.|many
TGCAGTGCCCTTCTGGACACTAACTATGGCTACACCTTC
CSALLDTNYGYTF
>TRBV7-2|TRBJ2-1|.|.
TGTGCCAGCAGCTTAGTGCTGACCTCTAATGAGCAGTTCTTC
CASSLVLTSNEQFF
>TRBV29-1|TRBJ2-2|.|.
TGCAGCGGGGTGACAGTGAACACCGGGGAGCTGTTTTTT
CSGVTVNTGELFF
>TRBV7-2|TRBJ2-5|.|many
TGTGCCAGCAGCTCCAGAGGACGGCCACAAGAGACCCAGTACTTC
CASSSRGRPQETQYF
>TRBV27|TRBJ2-3|.|.
TGTGCCAGCAGTTTCGGATCCAGGAGGCTCACAGATACGCAGTATTTT
CASSFGSRRLTDTQYF
>TRBV6-5|TRBJ2-4|TRBD1|many
TGTGCCAGCAGCGACAGGGGGCGTAGCATTCAGTACTTC
CASSDRGRSIQYF
>TRBV5-1|TRBJ2-3|TRBD2|.
TGCGCCAGCAGCTTGGCGGCCAGCGGGGGGCTAGATACGCAGTATTTT
CASSLAASGGLDTQYF
>TRBV11-2|TRBJ2-3|TRBD2|.
TGTGCCAGCAGTTTAACCCCATCCTGGCTCAGGGACTATCGGCACACAGATACGCAGTATTTT
CASSLTPSWLRDYRHTDTQYF
>TRBV7-2|TRBJ1-1|.|few
TGTGCCAGCAGCTTAGGAGAGGGGTTGAACACTGAAGCTTTCTTT
CASSLGEGLNTEAFF
>TRBV7-2|TRBJ1-6|.|few
TGTGCCAGCAGCTTAGCGCGGGGGAGCTCCTATAATTCACCCCTCCACTTT
CASSLARGSSYNSPLHF
>TRBV5-1|TRBJ1-2|.|.
TGCGCCAGCAGCTTGTGGGCCGAGAATGTCTATGGCTACACCTTC
CASSLWAENVYGYTF
>TRBV6-1|TRBJ2-1|.|once
TGCGCGGCCGGTCAGGGAATAACCAATGAGCAGTTCTTC
CAAGQGITNEQFF
>TRBV6-2/TRBV6-3|TRBJ1-2|.|.
TGTGCCAGCAGTTTCCCGCCTGACTACACCTTC
CASSFPPDYTF
>TRBV5-5|TRBJ1-5|.|.
TGTGCCAGCAGCTGGAGTAGGGAAAAGCAGCCCCAGCATTTT
CASSWSREKQPQHF
>TRBV6-5|TRBJ2-1|.|many
TGTGCCAGCAGCCCGTTGGCACTAGCCTCCTACAATGAGCAGTTCTTC
CASSPLALASYNEQFF
>TRBV7-2|TRBJ2-2|TRBD2|few
TGTGCCAGCACAAGCGGGATGAACACCGGGGAGCGGTTTTTT
CASTSGMNTGERFF
>TRBV6-2/TRBV6-3|TRBJ2-1|.|.
TGTGCCACCGAGACCAGGGATGAGCAGTTCTTC
CATETRDEQFF
>TRBV12-3/TRBV12-4|TRBJ2-2|TRBD2|few
TGTGCCAGCAGTACCCCTTCTGGACTAGCGGGAGGGACCGGGGAGCTGTTTTTT
CASSTPSGLAGGTGELFF
>TRBV5-1|TRBJ2-1|TRBD2|many
TGCGCCAGCAGCGGGGGACTAGCGGGAGCCAATGAGCAGTTCTTC
CASSGGLAGANEQFF
>TRBV19|TRBJ2-1|.|.
TGTACCAGTAGGGCCTACTTCAATGAGCAGTTCTTC
CTSRAYFNEQFF
>TRBV29-1|TRBJ2-1|.|many
TGCAGCGTTTACAGTTACAATGAGCAGTTCTTC
CSVYSYNEQFF
>TRBV20-1|TRBJ2-5|TRBD2|.
TGCAGTGCTAGAGACCGACTAGCGGCTAATATGGCCCAGTACTTC
CSARDRLAANMAQYF
>TRBV28|TRBJ2-5|.|many
TGTGCCAGCAGTTTGGGGCTAGAAGGGGCTCTTCAAGAGACCCAGTACTTC
CASSLGLEGALQETQYF
>TRBV9|TRBJ2-1|TRBD1|many
TGTGCCAGCAGCCCAGGGACAGATCCATACAATGAGCAGTTCTTC
CASSPGTDPYNEQFF
>TRBV29-1|TRBJ2-2|TRBD1|few
TGCAGCGTTGATCGGGACAGGGACACCGGGGAGCTGTTTTTT
CSVDRDRDTGELFF
>TRBV7-8|TRBJ2-1|TRBD2|.
TGTGTCAGCAGCTTTAGCGGGGGGTACAATGAGCAGTTCTTC
CVSSFSGGYNEQFF
>TRBV7-8|TRBJ1-4|TRBD1|few
TGTGCCAGCAGCCCCTCCGGGGACAGGGGAGAAAAACTGTTTTTT
CASSPSGDRGEKLFF
>TRBV20-1|TRBJ1-1|.|.
TGCAGTGCTGGACGGGGACTGGATGGAGGGACTGAAGCTTTCTTT
CSAGRGLDGGTEAFF
>TRBV20-1|TRBJ1-2|.|.
TGCAGTGCTAGAGATGGGCAGGGGATCGTCTATGGCTACACCTTC
CSARDGQGIVYGYTF
>TRBV5-1|TRBJ2-5|.|many
TGCGCCAGCAGCTTGGGTGGAACCGAAGAGACCCAGTACTTC
CASSLGGTEETQYF
>TRBV7-9|TRBJ2-7|TRBD1|many
TGTGCCAGCAGCCCCACAGGGGGGGAGCAGTACTTC
CASSPTGGEQYF
>TRBV2|TRBJ2-5|TRBD1|many
TGTGCCAGCGGGAAACAGGGGACCCCACAAGAGACCCAGTACTTC
CASGKQGTPQETQYF
>TRBV6-4|TRBJ2-1|TRBD2|many
TGTGCCAGCAGAATGCAGGGCGGGGGGGCCGTCAATGAGCAGTTCTTC
CASRMQGGGAVNEQFF
>TRBV7-2|TRBJ1-1|.|many
TGTGCCAGCAGCTTCGACAGGTTGAACACTGAAGCTTTCTTT
CASSFDRLNTEAFF
>TRBV5-1|TRBJ1-6|TRBD1|.
TGCGCCAGCACCCCGGGACAGAGGAATTCACCCCTCCACTTT
CASTPGQRNSPLHF
>TRBV20-1|TRBJ2-3|TRBD2|.
TGCAGTGCCCAGTGGGCTAGCGGGGGAAGCACAGATACGCAGTATTTT
CSAQWASGGSTDTQYF
>TRBV7-7|TRBJ2-3|.|.
TGTGCTAGCAGCCCGAGCAGCAGACAGACGATTTGCGCAGATACGCAGTATTTT
CASSPSSRQTICADTQYF